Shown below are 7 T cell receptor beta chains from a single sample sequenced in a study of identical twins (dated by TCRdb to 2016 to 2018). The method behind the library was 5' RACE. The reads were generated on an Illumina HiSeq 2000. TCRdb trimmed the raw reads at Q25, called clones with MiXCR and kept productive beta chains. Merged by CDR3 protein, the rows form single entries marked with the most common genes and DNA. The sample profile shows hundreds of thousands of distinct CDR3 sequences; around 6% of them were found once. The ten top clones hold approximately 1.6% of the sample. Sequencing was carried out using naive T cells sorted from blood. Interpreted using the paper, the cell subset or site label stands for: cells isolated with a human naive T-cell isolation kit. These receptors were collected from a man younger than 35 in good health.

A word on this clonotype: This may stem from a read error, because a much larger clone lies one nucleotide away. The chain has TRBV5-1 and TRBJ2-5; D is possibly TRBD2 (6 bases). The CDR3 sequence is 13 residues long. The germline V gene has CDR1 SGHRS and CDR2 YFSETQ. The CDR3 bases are TGCGCCAGCAGCTTACGGGAGAAAGAGACCCAGCACTTC. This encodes CASSLREKETQHF. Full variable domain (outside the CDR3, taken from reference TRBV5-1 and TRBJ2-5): KAGVTQTPRYLIKTRGQQVTLSCSPISGHRSVSWYQQTPGQGLQFLFEYFSETQRNKGNFPGRFSGRQFSNSRSEMNVSTLELGDSALYLCASSLREKETQHFGPGTRLLVL.

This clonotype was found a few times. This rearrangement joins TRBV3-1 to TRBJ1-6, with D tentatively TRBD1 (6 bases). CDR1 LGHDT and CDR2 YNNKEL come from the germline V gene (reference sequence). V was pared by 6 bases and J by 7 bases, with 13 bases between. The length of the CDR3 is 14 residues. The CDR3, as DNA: TGTGCCAGCAGTGGACAGTCTGGAAATTCACCCCTCCACTTT. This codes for CASSGQSGNSPLHF.

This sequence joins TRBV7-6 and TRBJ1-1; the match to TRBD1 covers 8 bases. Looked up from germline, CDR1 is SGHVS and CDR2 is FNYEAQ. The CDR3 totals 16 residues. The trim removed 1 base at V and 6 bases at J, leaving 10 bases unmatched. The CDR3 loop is CASSLGPGQGGAEAFF. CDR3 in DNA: TGTGCCAGCAGCTTAGGGCCAGGACAGGGAGGCGCTGAAGCTTTCTTT.

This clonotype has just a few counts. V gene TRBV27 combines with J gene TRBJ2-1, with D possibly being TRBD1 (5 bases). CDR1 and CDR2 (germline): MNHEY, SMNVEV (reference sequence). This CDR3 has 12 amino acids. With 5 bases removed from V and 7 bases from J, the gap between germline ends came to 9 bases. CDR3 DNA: TGTGCCAGCAGTGTCTCAGGGAATGAGCAGTTCTTC. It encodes CASSVSGNEQFF.

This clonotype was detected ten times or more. This CDR3 reads CSARDRDSPSYTEAFF. In DNA, the CDR3 is TGCAGTGCTAGAGACAGGGATTCTCCATCCTACACTGAAGCTTTCTTT. The V call is TRBV20-1, the J call TRBJ1-1, with D possibly TRBD1 on 5 matching bases. V was trimmed by 0 bases and J by 3 bases, leaving 17 bases between them. The germline gives CDR1 DFQATT, CDR2 SNEGSKA (reference sequence). The CDR3 is 16 residues long.

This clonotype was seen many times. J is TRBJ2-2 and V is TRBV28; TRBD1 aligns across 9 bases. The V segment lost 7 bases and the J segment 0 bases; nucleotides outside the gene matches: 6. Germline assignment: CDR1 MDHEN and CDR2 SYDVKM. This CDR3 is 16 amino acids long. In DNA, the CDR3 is TGTGCCAGCATCGGGACAGGGACGGCGAACACCGGGGAGCTGTTTTTT. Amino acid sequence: CASIGTGTANTGELFF.

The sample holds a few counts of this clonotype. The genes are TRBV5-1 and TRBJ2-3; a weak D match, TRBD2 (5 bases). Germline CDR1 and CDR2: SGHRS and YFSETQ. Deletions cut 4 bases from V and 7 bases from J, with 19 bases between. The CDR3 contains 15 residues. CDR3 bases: TGCGCCAGCAGCCCCCCGGAGGTGCAGCTCCATACGCAGTATTTT. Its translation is CASSPPEVQLHTQYF. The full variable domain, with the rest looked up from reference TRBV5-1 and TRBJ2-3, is KAGVTQTPRYLIKTRGQQVTLSCSPISGHRSVSWYQQTPGQGLQFLFEYFSETQRNKGNFPGRFSGRQFSNSRSEMNVSTLELGDSALYLCASSPPEVQLHTQYFGPGTRLTVL.